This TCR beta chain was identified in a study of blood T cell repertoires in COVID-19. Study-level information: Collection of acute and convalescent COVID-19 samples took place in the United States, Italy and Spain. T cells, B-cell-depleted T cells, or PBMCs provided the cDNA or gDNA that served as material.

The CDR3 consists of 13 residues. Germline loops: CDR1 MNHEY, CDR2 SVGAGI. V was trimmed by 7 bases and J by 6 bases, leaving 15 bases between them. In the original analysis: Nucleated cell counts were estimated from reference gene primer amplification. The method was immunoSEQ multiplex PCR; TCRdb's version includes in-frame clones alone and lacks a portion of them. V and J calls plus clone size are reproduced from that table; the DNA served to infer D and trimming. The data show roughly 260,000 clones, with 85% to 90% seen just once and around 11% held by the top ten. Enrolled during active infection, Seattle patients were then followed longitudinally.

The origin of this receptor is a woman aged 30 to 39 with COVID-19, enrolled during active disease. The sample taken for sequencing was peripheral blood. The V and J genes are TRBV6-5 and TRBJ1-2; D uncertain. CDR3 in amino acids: CASTNRDTNGYTF. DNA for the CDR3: TGTGCCAGCACTAATCGGGATACCAATGGCTACACCTTC.